This paragraph covers one T cell receptor beta chain sequence. This clone was found a few times. Its cognate antigen has yet to be identified. Qualities for individual bases were not recorded, and no much larger clone is one base off. The sample comes from a study of blood T cell repertoires in COVID-19 (dated by TCRdb to the early 2020s). About the full investigation: The collaborator samples originated in the United States, Italy and Spain and spanned the acute and convalescent phases of COVID-19. The material from the prospective study consisted of cDNA or gDNA derived from T cells, B-cell-depleted T cells, or PBMCs. The dataset comprised deeply sampled blood TCRbeta repertoires from subjects exposed to, actively infected with, or recovered from COVID-19. The repertoires were released in a freely available public database intended as a resource for research on the immune response to SARS-CoV-2. The samples were drawn from two sources: the first 160 participants of the ongoing ImmuneRACE study, and 1,000 to 1,500 subjects contributed by 6 global collaborators. Sample metadata almost always included a de-identified subject ID, COVID-19 status, age in years and sex. Where available, HLA class I and class II types were obtained from metadata supplied by the sample provider rather than from assay-based typing.

The research as a whole found: The quantity of clinical and demographic metadata differed by source and by participant and was supplied without curation.

Whole blood was collected in K2EDTA tubes by collaborating institutions according to the institutions' own protocols. For TCRbeta analysis, collaborators shipped samples in one of three forms: frozen whole blood, isolated PBMCs, or DNA extracted from either of those sample types. TCRbeta CDR3 regions were amplified from genomic DNA by means of the immunoSEQ Assay, a bias-controlled multiplex PCR. The original pipeline was this. The number of nucleated cells in each sample was estimated by amplification of reference gene primers within the assay. To quantify the absolute abundance of each unique TCRbeta CDR3 rearrangement, sequence reads were collapsed and filtered. For each sample, productive Simpson clonality was calculated as the square root of Simpson's diversity index over productive rearrangements. What TCRdb holds here is the immuneACCESS table cut down to in-frame rearrangements. Part of the clones is not present; checked against another copy, under half of the missing clones reflect an unresolved V gene, and the others are unexplained. V and J calls and clone size come straight from that table; D and trimming were deduced from the DNA. The sample has 80,000 to 95,000 clones on record, roughly 75% of them singletons. The ten largest make up 4% to 5.5% of the sample.

V was cut back by 2 bases and J by 3 bases, leaving a gap of 11 bases between them. The germline V gene gives CDR1 as SGHTA and CDR2 as FQGNSA. Including cysteine and phenylalanine, the CDR3 has 14 amino acids. The retained sequence is limited to the CDR3, 42 bases, with the frame set at the first base. The sequence was collected from a woman aged 50 to 60 with acute or convalescent COVID-19. Specimen: peripheral blood. This receptor chain uses TRBV7-2 and TRBJ2-7, and perhaps TRBD1 as D gene, on 5 matching bases. The nucleotide sequence reads as follows: TGTGCCAGCAGCTTATCCATTACAGGCTACGAGCAGTACTTC. It translates as CASSLSITGYEQYF.